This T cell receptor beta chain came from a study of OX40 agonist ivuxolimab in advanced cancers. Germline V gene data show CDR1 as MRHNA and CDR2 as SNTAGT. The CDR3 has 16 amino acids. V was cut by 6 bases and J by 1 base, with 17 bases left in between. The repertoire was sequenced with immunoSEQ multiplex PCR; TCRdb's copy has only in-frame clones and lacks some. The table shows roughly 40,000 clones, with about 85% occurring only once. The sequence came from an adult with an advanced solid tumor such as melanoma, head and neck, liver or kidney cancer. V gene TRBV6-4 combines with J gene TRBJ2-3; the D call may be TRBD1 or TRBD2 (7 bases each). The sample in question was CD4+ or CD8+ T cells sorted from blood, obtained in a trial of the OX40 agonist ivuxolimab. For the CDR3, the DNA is TGTGCCAGCAGCCTACGACAGGGAGGGCGCACAGATACGCAGTATTTT. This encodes CASSLRQGGRTDTQYF.